The source of this TCR beta chain is a study of tumor-infiltrating lymphocytes in primary liver carcinoma. Study information: Surgeons treated the primary liver carcinoma of the patients by surgical resection. General observations from the study: Tumor specimens were characterized by a significantly higher top-250-clone fraction than blood (p = 0.039).

They got blood RNA out of unsorted whole blood and also pulled out germline DNA. The template, roughly 510 ng total RNA, yielded TCR beta cDNA made with a constant-region primer. Slightly modified ARM-PCR served as the procedure for the TCR beta libraries. These libraries came from three rounds of nested multiplex PCR. Both of the initial two PCR rounds ran for about 11 cycles and employed TRBV1-TRBV30 forward primers alongside a C-beta reverse primer. From the multiplex PCR reads, TCRdb called clonotypes with MiXCR, one entry per CDR3 protein. The table shows some 190,000 distinct CDR3 sequences, with 60% occurring only once. As for this clonotype: Its antigen is undetermined.

This CDR3 contains 13 residues. V shed 3 bases and J shed 3 bases, with 8 bases lying between them. The rearrangement links TRBV12-3 or TRBV12-4 to TRBJ1-1; no reliable D call. Sequenced material: peripheral blood. This sequence was found in a man aged 35 to 55 with primary liver carcinoma and hepatitis B virus infection. The CDR3 DNA follows: TGTGCCAGCAGTTTGTGGGCTTACACTGAAGCTTTCTTT. It translates to CASSLWAYTEAFF.